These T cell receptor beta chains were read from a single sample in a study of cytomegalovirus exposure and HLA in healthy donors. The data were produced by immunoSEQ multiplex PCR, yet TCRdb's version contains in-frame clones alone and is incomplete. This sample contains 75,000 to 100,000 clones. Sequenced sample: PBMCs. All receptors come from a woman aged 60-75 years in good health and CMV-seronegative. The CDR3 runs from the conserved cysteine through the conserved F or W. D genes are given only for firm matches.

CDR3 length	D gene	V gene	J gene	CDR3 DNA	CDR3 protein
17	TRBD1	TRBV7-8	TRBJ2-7	TGTGCCAGCAGCTTGGCCTCCGGGACAGGTTCCTCCTACGAGCAGTACTTC	CASSLASGTGSSYEQYF
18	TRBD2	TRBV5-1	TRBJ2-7	TGCGCCAGCAGCCTAGTGGGACTAGAAGAAGGAAGGAGTCCCGAGCAGTACTTC	CASSLVGLEEGRSPEQYF
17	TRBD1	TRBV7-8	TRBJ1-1	TGTGCCAGCAGCTTAAAGGGGGCAGGGACACAGAACACTGAAGCTTTCTTT	CASSLKGAGTQNTEAFF
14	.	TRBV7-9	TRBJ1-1	TGTGCCAGCAGCTTAGGGGGAGTGAACACTGAAGCTTTCTTT	CASSLGGVNTEAFF
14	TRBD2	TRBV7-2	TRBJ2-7	TGTGCCAGCAGCTTTAGCGGGACCCCCTACGAGCAGTACTTC	CASSFSGTPYEQYF
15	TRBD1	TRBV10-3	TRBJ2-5	TGTGCCATCAGTGAGAACGCAGGGGGTAAAGAGACCCAGTACTTC	CAISENAGGKETQYF
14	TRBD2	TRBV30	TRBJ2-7	TGTGCCTGGGCGGGACTAGCGGGACGCTACGAGCAGTACTTC	CAWAGLAGRYEQYF
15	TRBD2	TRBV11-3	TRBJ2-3	TGTGCCAGCAGCTTCGGCGGGAGGTTCACAGATACGCAGTATTTT	CASSFGGRFTDTQYF
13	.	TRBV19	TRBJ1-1	TGTGCCAGCCTATTTCAACCGAACACTGAAGCTTTCTTT	CASLFQPNTEAFF
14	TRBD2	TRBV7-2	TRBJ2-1	TGTGCCAGCAGCTTTAGCGGGACCTACAATGAGCAGTTCTTC	CASSFSGTYNEQFF
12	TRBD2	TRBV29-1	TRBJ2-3	TGCAGCGTTGATGGGGGGCGGGAGGCGCAGTATTTT	CSVDGGREAQYF
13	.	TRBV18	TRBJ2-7	TGTGCCAGCTCCCCTCCGGGGAGTTACGAGCAGTACTTC	CASSPPGSYEQYF
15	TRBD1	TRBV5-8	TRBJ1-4	TGTGCCAGCAGCAACGGACAGGGGGACAATGAAAAACTGTTTTTT	CASSNGQGDNEKLFF
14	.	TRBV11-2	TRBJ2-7	TGTGCCAGCAGCTTGGGTGGAGGGTGGAGCGAGCAGTACTTC	CASSLGGGWSEQYF
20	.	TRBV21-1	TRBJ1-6	TGTGCCAGCAGCAAAAGTTCCCGATACCCAGGGGGTGATGAGAGTTTATCCCTCCACTTT	CASSKSSRYPGGDESLSLHF
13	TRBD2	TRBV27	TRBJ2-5	TGTGCCAGCAGTTTATCGGGGGGGGAGACCCAGTACTTC	CASSLSGGETQYF
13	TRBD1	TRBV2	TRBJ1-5	TGTGCCAGCAGTGGCGGGACAGATCAGCCCCAGCATTTT	CASSGGTDQPQHF
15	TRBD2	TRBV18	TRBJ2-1	TGTGCCAGCTCACCCGGGACTAGTTCCTTTCTTGAGCAGTTCTTC	CASSPGTSSFLEQFF
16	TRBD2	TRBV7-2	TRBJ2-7	TGTGCCAGCAGCTCTCAGACTAGCGGGAGCTTATACGAGCAGTACTTC	CASSSQTSGSLYEQYF
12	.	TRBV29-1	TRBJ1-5	TGCAGCGTTTCAGGAAGCAATCAGCCCCAGCATTTT	CSVSGSNQPQHF
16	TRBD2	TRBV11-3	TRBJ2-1	TGTGCCAGCAGCCCAGAGGGCGGGAGAACCTACAATGAGCAGTTCTTC	CASSPEGGRTYNEQFF
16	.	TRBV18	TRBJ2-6	TGTGCCAGCTCACCACTTCTAGTTTCTGGGGCCAACGTCCTGACTTTC	CASSPLLVSGANVLTF
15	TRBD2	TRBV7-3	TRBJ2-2	TGTGCCAGCAGCCCGGCTAGCGGTCGCACCGGGGAGCCGTTTTTT	CASSPASGRTGEPFF
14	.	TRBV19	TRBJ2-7	TGTGCCAGTAGCAGAGGGGGGGCAGCCTACGAGCAGTACTTC	CASSRGGAAYEQYF
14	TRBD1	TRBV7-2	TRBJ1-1	TGTGCCAGCAGCTTAGCGGGCAGACAGGGCATGGCTTTCTTT	CASSLAGRQGMAFF
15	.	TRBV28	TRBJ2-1	TGTGCCAGCAGTACCACCATTTCGGTTTACAATGAGCAGTTCTTC	CASSTTISVYNEQFF
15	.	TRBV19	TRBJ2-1	TGTGCCAGTAGTATGGTTAGCGGCTCCTACAATGAGCAGTTCTTC	CASSMVSGSYNEQFF
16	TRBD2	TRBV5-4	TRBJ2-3	TGTGCCAGCAGCTCACGACTAGCGGGAGTGGTAGATACGCAGTATTTT	CASSSRLAGVVDTQYF
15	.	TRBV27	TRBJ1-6	TGTGCCAGCAGTTCACAGACAGGTTATAATTCACCCCTCCACTTT	CASSSQTGYNSPLHF
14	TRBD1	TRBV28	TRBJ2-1	TGTGCCAGCAGTCGGCGGACAGGGGGCGCGTGGGGGTTCTTC	CASSRRTGGAWGFF
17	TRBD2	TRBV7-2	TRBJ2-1	TGTGCCAGCAGCCAAACTAGCGGGAGGCGGTCTGGGAATGAGCAGTTCTTC	CASSQTSGRRSGNEQFF
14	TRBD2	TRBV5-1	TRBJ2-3	TGCGCCAGCAGCCCTAGCGGGAGGGCAGATACGCAGTATTTT	CASSPSGRADTQYF
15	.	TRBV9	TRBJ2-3	TGTGCCAGCAGCGTAGTGGAGGGAGGAACAGATACGCAGTATTTT	CASSVVEGGTDTQYF
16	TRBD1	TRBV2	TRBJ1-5	TGTGCCAGCAGTTATGGGACAGCGAATAGCAATCAGCCCCAGCATTTT	CASSYGTANSNQPQHF
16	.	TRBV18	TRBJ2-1	TGTGCCAGCTCACCGAGGTCCGGGACACGGGACAATGAGCAGTTCTTC	CASSPRSGTRDNEQFF